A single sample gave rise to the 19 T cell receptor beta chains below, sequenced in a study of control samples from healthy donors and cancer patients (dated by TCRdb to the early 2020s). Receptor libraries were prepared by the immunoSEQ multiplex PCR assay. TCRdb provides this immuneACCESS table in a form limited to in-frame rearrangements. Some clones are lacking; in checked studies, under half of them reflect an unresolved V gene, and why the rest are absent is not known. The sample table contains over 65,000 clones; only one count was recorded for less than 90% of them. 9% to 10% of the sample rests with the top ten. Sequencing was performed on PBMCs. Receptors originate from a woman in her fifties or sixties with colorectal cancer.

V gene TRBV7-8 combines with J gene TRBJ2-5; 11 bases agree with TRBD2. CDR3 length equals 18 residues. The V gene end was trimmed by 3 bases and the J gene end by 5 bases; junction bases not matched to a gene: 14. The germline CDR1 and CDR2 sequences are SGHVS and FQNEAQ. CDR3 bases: TGTGCCAGCAGCTTGGGGACGGGTAGCGGGGGGGCCCGGGAGACCCAGTACTTC. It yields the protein CASSLGTGSGGARETQYF.

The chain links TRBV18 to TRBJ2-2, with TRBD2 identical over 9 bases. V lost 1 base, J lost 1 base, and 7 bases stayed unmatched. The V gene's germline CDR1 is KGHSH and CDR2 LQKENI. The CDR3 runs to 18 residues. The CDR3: CASSPLVAGDLNTGELFF. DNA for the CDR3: TGTGCCAGCTCACCACTAGTAGCGGGGGACTTGAACACCGGGGAGCTGTTTTTT.

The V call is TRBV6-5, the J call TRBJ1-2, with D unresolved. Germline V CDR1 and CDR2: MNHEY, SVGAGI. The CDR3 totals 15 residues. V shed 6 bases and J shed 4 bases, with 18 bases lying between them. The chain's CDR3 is CASRPPGLNFYGYTF. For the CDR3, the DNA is TGTGCCAGCAGACCCCCAGGCCTGAATTTCTATGGCTACACCTTC.

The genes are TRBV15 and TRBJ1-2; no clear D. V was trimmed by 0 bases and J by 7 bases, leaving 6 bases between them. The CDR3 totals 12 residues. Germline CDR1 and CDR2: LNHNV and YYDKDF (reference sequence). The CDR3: CATSRDFSGYTF. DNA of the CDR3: TGTGCCACCAGCAGAGATTTTTCTGGCTACACCTTC.

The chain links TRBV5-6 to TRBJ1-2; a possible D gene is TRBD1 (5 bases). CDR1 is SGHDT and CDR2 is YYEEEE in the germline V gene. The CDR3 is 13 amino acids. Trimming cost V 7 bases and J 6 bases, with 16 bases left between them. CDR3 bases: TGTGCCAGCCTTATCGGGGGTGTAAATGGCTACACCTTC. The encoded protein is CASLIGGVNGYTF.

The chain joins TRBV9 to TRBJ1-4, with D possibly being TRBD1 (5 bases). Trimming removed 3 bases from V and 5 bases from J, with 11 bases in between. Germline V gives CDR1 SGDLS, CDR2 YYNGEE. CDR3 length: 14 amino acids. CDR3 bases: TGTGCCAGCAGCGCCTACCGGGACAATGAAAAACTGTTTTTT. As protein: CASSAYRDNEKLFF.

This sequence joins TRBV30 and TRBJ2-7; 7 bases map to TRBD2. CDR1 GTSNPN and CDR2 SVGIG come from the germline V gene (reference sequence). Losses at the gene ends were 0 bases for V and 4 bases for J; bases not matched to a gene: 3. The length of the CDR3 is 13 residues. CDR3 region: CAWSVFSGYEQYV. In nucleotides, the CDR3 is TGTGCCTGGAGTGTATTTAGCGGGTACGAGCAGTACGTC.

CDR3 residues: CASRRITCDGYTF. The CDR3 region has the DNA TGTGCCAGCAGACGTATAACTTGCGATGGCTACACCTTC. V and J are TRBV3-1 (or the pseudogene TRBV3-2) and TRBJ1-2, with no clear D. CDR3 length: 13 residues. V was clipped by 6 bases and J by 6 bases, with 14 bases between them. Germline V gene data show CDR1 as LGHDT and CDR2 as YNNKEL (reference sequence).

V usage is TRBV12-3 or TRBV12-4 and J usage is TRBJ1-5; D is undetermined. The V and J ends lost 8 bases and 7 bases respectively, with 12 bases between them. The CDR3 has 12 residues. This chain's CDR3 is CASAQTKQPQHF. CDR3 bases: TGTGCCAGCGCCCAGACGAAACAGCCCCAGCATTTT.

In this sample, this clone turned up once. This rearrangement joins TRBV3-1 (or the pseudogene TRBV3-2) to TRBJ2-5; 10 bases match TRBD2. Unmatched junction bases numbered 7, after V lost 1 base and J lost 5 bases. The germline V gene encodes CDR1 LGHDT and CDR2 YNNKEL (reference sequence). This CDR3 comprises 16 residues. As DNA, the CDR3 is TGTGCCAGCAGCCAAGGATCAGCGGGGGGGCTTGAGACCCAGTACTTC. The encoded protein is CASSQGSAGGLETQYF.

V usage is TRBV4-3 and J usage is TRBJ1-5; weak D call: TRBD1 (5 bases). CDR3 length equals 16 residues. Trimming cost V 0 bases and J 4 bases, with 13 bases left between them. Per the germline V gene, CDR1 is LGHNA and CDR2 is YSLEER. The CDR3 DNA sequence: TGCGCCAGCAGCCAAGAAGGAGGGACCCTTAATCAGCCCCAGCATTTT. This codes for CASSQEGGTLNQPQHF.

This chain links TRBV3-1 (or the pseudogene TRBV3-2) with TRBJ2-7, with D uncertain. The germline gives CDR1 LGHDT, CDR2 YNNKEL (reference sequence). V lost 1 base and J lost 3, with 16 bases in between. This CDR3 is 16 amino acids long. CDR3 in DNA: TGTGCCAGCAGCCAAGTAAAGTGTCAAGGGAACTACGAGCAGTACGTC. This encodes CASSQVKCQGNYEQYV.

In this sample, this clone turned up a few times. The CDR3: CASSYAGYDNSPLHF. Here the CDR3 DNA reads TGTGCCAGCAGTTACGCAGGGTACGATAATTCACCCCTCCACTTT. This chain connects TRBV6-5 to TRBJ1-6; a weak D match, TRBD1 (5 bases). The germline V and J ends were trimmed by 2 bases and 5 bases, with 10 bases remaining between them. Germline V gene lookup returns CDR1 MNHEY and CDR2 SVGAGI. The CDR3 runs 15 residues.

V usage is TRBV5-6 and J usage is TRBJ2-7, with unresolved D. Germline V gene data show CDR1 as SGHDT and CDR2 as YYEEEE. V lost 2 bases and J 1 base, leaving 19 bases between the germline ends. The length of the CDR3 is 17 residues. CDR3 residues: CASSFSVSGYLSYEQYV. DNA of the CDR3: TGTGCCAGCAGCTTTTCTGTGTCAGGTTATCTTTCCTACGAGCAGTACGTC.

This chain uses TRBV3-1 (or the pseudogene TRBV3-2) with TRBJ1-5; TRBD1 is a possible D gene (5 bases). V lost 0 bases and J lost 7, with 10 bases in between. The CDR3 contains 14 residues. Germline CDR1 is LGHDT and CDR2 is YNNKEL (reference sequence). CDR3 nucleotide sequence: TGTGCCAGCAGCCAAGAGGCAGGGAGACAGCCCCAGCATTTT. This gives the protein CASSQEAGRQPQHF.

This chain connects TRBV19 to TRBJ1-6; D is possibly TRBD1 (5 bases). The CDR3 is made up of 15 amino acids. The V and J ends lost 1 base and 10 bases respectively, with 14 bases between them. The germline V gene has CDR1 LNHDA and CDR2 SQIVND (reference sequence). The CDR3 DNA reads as TGTGCCAGTAGTATAGCGGGGGGTCAGAACTCACCCCTCCACTTT. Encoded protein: CASSIAGGQNSPLHF.

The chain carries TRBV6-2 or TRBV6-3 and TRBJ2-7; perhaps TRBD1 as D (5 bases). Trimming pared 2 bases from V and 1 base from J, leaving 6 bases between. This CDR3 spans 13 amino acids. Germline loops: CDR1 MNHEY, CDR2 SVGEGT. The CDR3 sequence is CASSYQGSYEQYV. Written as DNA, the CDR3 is TGTGCCAGCAGTTACCAGGGTTCCTACGAGCAGTACGTC.

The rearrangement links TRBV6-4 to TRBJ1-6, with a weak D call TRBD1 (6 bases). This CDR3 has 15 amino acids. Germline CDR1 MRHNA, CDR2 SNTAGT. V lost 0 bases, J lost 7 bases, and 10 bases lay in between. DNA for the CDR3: TGTGCCAGCAGTGACTCGGGACACGGAAATTCACCCCTCCACTTT. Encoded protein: CASSDSGHGNSPLHF.

CDR3 sequence: CASSSASGGHSYNEQFF. CDR3 in DNA: TGTGCCAGCAGCTCCGCTAGCGGGGGCCACTCCTACAATGAGCAGTTCTTC. The V gene is TRBV13, the J gene TRBJ2-1, with 10 bases aligning to TRBD2. CDR3 size: 17 residues. Germline V gene data show CDR1 as PRHDT and CDR2 as FYEKMQ (reference sequence). V shed 4 bases and J 0 bases; nucleotides not matched to a gene: 6.